These T cell receptor beta chains were read from a single sample in a study of T cell responses to AZD1222 COVID-19 vaccine. Method: immunoSEQ multiplex PCR; TCRdb's copy keeps in-frame clones and lacks some. The sample shows 150,000 to 200,000 clones, 88% of them seen only once. The input for sequencing was peripheral blood, taken 28 days after the second AZD1222 dose. These receptor sequences come from an adult who received the AZD1222 COVID-19 vaccine. The CDR3 runs from the conserved cysteine through the conserved F or W. Each record gives: J gene, clone size, D gene, V gene, CDR3 protein, CDR3 DNA. D genes are given only for firm matches. Rows give clone size only sometimes, using once, few, many, or a class for an expanded clone.

>TRBJ1-4|-|-|TRBV4-1
CASRRSGTSEKLFF
TGCGCCAGCAGGAGATCCGGGACAAGCGAAAAACTGTTTTTT
>TRBJ1-2|-|-|TRBV5-6
CASSLDRQFRGTEGYTF
TGTGCCAGCAGCTTGGACCGACAATTCCGGGGGACTGAAGGCTACACCTTC
>TRBJ1-1|-|-|TRBV6-1
CASSEGLLRAFF
TGTGCCAGCAGTGAAGGACTTCTGCGAGCTTTCTTT
>TRBJ2-7|-|TRBD1|TRBV6-1
CASSEAWTGGYEQYF
TGTGCCAGCAGTGAAGCCTGGACAGGGGGGTACGAGCAGTACTTC
>TRBJ2-1|-|TRBD2|TRBV7-7
CASSSSGGRDLHNEQFF
TGTGCCAGCAGCTCTAGCGGGGGAAGGGATTTGCACAATGAGCAGTTCTTC
>TRBJ1-1|-|-|TRBV6-2/TRBV6-3
CASSYQGQLMNTEAFF
TGTGCCAGCAGTTACCAAGGACAGCTTATGAACACTGAAGCTTTCTTT
>TRBJ1-5|-|-|TRBV5-6
CASSLQGLGNQPQHF
TGTGCCAGCAGCTTGCAGGGCCTGGGCAATCAGCCCCAGCATTTT
>TRBJ1-3|-|-|TRBV14
CASSVPAGNTIYF
TGTGCCAGCAGCGTCCCGGCTGGAAACACCATATATTTT
>TRBJ2-7|-|TRBD1|TRBV6-1
CASSEDGVGTGLREQYF
TGTGCCAGCAGTGAAGACGGTGTAGGGACAGGGCTTAGGGAGCAGTACTTC
>TRBJ1-5|-|-|TRBV3-1/TRBV3-2
CASSQWDQPQHF
TGTGCCAGCAGCCAATGGGATCAGCCCCAGCATTTT
>TRBJ2-1|-|-|TRBV11-3
CASGRGDEQFF
TGTGCCAGCGGAAGAGGGGATGAGCAGTTCTTC
>TRBJ1-5|-|-|TRBV5-8
CASRGGGPQHF
TGTGCCAGCCGCGGCGGCGGTCCCCAGCATTTT
>TRBJ1-4|-|-|TRBV7-2
CASSFTVSHEKLFF
TGTGCCAGCAGCTTTACAGTCTCTCATGAAAAACTGTTTTTT
>TRBJ2-3|-|-|TRBV10-3
CAISDTVVDTQYF
TGTGCCATCAGTGACACCGTAGTAGATACGCAGTATTTT
>TRBJ2-5|-|-|TRBV14
CASSQDWTQYF
TGTGCCAGCAGCCAAGATTGGACCCAGTACTTC
>TRBJ2-1|once|-|TRBV12-3/TRBV12-4
CASSLAESKEFF
TGTGCCAGCAGTTTAGCGGAGTCCAAGGAGTTCTTC
>TRBJ1-3|-|-|TRBV27
CASSFQGYGNTIYF
TGTGCCAGCAGTTTCCAGGGTTACGGAAACACCATATATTTT
>TRBJ2-7|-|-|TRBV29-1
CSVVGTRTSTYEQYF
TGCAGCGTTGTGGGGACCAGAACTTCAACCTACGAGCAGTACTTC
>TRBJ2-2|-|-|TRBV4-1
CASSQEGGGISGELFF
TGCGCCAGCAGCCAAGAGGGGGGCGGGATCTCCGGGGAGCTGTTTTTT
>TRBJ1-3|-|-|TRBV7-9
CASSPPPRGSSGNTIYF
TGTGCCAGCAGCCCCCCCCCGAGGGGATCCTCTGGAAACACCATATATTTT
>TRBJ1-2|once|-|TRBV6-5
CASSSGTGGYTF
TGTGCCAGCAGTTCCGGGACGGGCGGCTACACCTTC
>TRBJ1-5|-|-|TRBV10-2
CASSGGGGNQPQHF
TGCGCCAGCAGTGGGGGGGGCGGCAATCAGCCCCAGCATTTT
>TRBJ2-7|-|-|TRBV5-1
CASSPLTDGEQYF
TGCGCCAGCAGCCCATTAACGGACGGGGAGCAGTACTTC
>TRBJ2-3|-|-|TRBV9
CASSVDVGLNTDTQYF
TGTGCCAGCAGCGTAGATGTGGGACTGAACACAGATACGCAGTATTTT
>TRBJ1-5|-|-|TRBV10-3
CATTQEGNQPQHF
TGTGCCACCACCCAGGAGGGCAATCAGCCCCAGCATTTT
>TRBJ2-5|-|TRBD1|TRBV29-1
CSARGQSETQYF
TGCAGCGCCAGGGGGCAGTCAGAGACCCAGTACTTC
>TRBJ1-4|-|-|TRBV5-1
CASSHRQPNEKLFF
TGCGCCAGCAGCCACCGACAGCCTAATGAAAAACTGTTTTTT
>TRBJ2-7|once|-|TRBV11-2
CASSLTDSRQYF
TGTGCCAGCAGCTTGACAGATTCCCGGCAGTACTTC
>TRBJ1-4|-|-|TRBV6-6
CASTGADNLNEKLFF
TGTGCCAGCACTGGAGCGGACAACCTTAATGAAAAACTGTTTTTT
>TRBJ1-4|-|-|TRBV6-6
CASSYGEKLFF
TGTGCCAGCAGTTACGGTGAAAAACTGTTTTTT
>TRBJ2-5|once|TRBD1|TRBV5-6
CASSLIPGQGAQETQYF
TGTGCCAGCAGCTTGATCCCGGGACAGGGGGCTCAAGAGACCCAGTACTTC
>TRBJ1-4|-|-|TRBV29-1
CSVAPRGLNEKLFF
TGCAGCGTCGCTCCAAGGGGACTAAATGAAAAACTGTTTTTT
>TRBJ1-2|-|-|TRBV4-1
CASSQDEIGTSYGYTF
TGCGCCAGCAGCCAAGACGAGATAGGAACCTCCTATGGCTACACCTTC
>TRBJ2-1|-|TRBD2|TRBV7-3
CASSLGGGPSDEQFF
TGTGCCAGCAGCCTCGGGGGGGGACCCTCTGATGAGCAGTTCTTC
>TRBJ2-2|-|TRBD1|TRBV20-1
CSASGQGVGTGELFF
TGCAGTGCTAGTGGGCAGGGGGTTGGGACCGGGGAGCTGTTTTTT
>TRBJ1-5|-|-|TRBV2
CASRDINQPQHF
TGTGCCAGCAGAGACATCAATCAGCCCCAGCATTTT
>TRBJ1-1|-|-|TRBV25-1
CASSRGATEAFF
TGTGCCAGCAGTCGTGGGGCGACTGAAGCTTTCTTT
>TRBJ1-1|once|-|TRBV7-9
CASSPVQGNTEAFF
TGTGCCAGCAGCCCGGTGCAGGGGAACACTGAAGCTTTCTTT
>TRBJ2-5|-|-|TRBV4-1
CASSQDRWVRHPQQETQYF
TGCGCCAGCAGCCAAGATCGGTGGGTGAGGCACCCTCAACAAGAGACCCAGTACTTC
>TRBJ2-7|-|-|TRBV6-1
CASSELSRWYF
TGTGCCAGCAGTGAGTTGTCAAGGTGGTACTTC
>TRBJ2-3|-|TRBD2|TRBV3-1/TRBV3-2
CASSPRSLAGHTDTQYF
TGTGCCAGCAGCCCCCGATCACTAGCGGGGCACACAGATACGCAGTATTTT
>TRBJ2-2|-|TRBD1|TRBV2
CASTPWTGHTGELFF
TGTGCCAGCACCCCCTGGACAGGGCACACCGGGGAGCTGTTTTTT
>TRBJ1-1|once|-|TRBV3-1/TRBV3-2
CASSQGVYTEAFF
TGTGCCAGCAGCCAAGGAGTGTACACTGAAGCTTTCTTT
>TRBJ1-2|-|-|TRBV4-1
CASSHPRQEFNYGYTF
TGCGCCAGCAGCCATCCTCGCCAGGAGTTTAACTATGGCTACACCTTC
>TRBJ1-1|-|-|TRBV6-6
CASSYPHGNTEAFF
TGTGCCAGCAGTTACCCACATGGGAACACTGAAGCTTTCTTT
>TRBJ1-2|-|TRBD1|TRBV19
CASSMDRAPLGYGYTF
TGTGCCAGTAGTATGGACAGGGCCCCTCTGGGCTATGGCTACACCTTC
>TRBJ1-1|-|-|TRBV6-5
CASSFYRAEAFF
TGTGCCAGCAGTTTTTACAGGGCTGAAGCTTTCTTT
>TRBJ2-7|-|-|TRBV9
CASSVGLSSYEQYF
TGTGCCAGCAGCGTAGGGCTAAGCTCATACGAGCAGTACTTC
>TRBJ1-2|once|-|TRBV28
CASSPGGGFGYTF
TGTGCCAGTAGTCCCGGGGGAGGGTTTGGCTACACCTTC
>TRBJ2-5|-|TRBD2|TRBV18
CASSPLAGNGETQYF
TGTGCCAGCTCACCACTAGCGGGGAATGGCGAGACCCAGTACTTC
>TRBJ2-2|-|-|TRBV11-3
CASSLTTGQFTGELFF
TGTGCCAGCAGCTTAACCACGGGACAATTCACCGGGGAGCTGTTTTTT
>TRBJ1-3|-|-|TRBV11-2
CASTPRAGNTIYF
TGTGCCAGCACCCCGAGAGCGGGAAACACCATATATTTT